This T cell receptor beta chain was sequenced for a study of PD-1 blockade in classical Hodgkin lymphoma. General observations from the study: It was reported that newly diagnosed patients had less baseline TCR diversity than healthy donors.

Method: immunoSEQ multiplex PCR; TCRdb's copy keeps in-frame clones and lacks some. The data hold around 150,000 clones, with less than 80% observed a single time. Turning to this clone: Its target is not known.

V was clipped by 0 bases and J by 7 bases, with 14 bases between them. The germline V gene has CDR1 SGDLS and CDR2 YYNGEE. The CDR3 sequence is 14 residues long. Each patient experienced a relapse that followed autologous stem cell transplantation, and brentuximab vedotin exposure varied. The sequence was obtained from a human donor with classical Hodgkin lymphoma. The sample in question was peripheral blood mononuclear cells (PBMCs), obtained before the second cycle of nivolumab. The chain has TRBV9 and TRBJ2-7, with D perhaps given as TRBD1 or TRBD2 (5 bases each). CDR3 bases: TGTGCCAGCAGCGTAGTTGGGGGAGCAGGTGAGCAGTACTTC. Its translation: CASSVVGGAGEQYF. Filled out from reference TRBV9 and TRBJ2-7, the complete variable domain reads DSGVTQTPKHLITATGQRVTLRCSPRSGDLSVYWYQQSLDQGLQFLIQYYNGEERAKGNILERFSAQQFPDLHSELNLSSLELGDSALYFCASSVVGGAGEQYFGPGTRLTVT.